This TCR beta chain was identified during a study of immune heterogeneity within non-small cell lung tumors. Turning to the study itself: It was found that the tumors were a handful of squamous cell carcinomas, more than eight non-squamous carcinomas and 1 not otherwise specified.

A single count supports this clonotype. Its antigen is unidentified. TCR beta CDR3 regions came from multiplex PCR with 32 forward V and 13 reverse J primers. TCRdb processed the multiplex PCR reads anew with MiXCR; each CDR3 protein has one entry. Here the sample spans 12,000 to 15,000 distinct CDR3 sequences, 25% to 35% being singletons. Study conclusions and caveats: Clonotypes of T-cell receptor beta found at high frequency were largely distinct between individual patients. A moderate but significant correlation was found, linking local T-cell clonality with local tumor mutational burden (R 0.3 to 0.35).

Bulk tumor genomic DNA constituted the template, at approximately 600 ng per sample. Several widely spaced biopsies per primary tumor were taken during surgery. The study enrolled patients with untreated, newly diagnosed non-small cell lung cancer who underwent curative surgery. Non-small cell lung cancer patients, newly diagnosed and having surgery with curative intent, served as donors. The TCR originated in a woman between 45 and 60 years old with non-small cell lung cancer. The sequencing input was lung tumor tissue.

The CDR3 is CASNQRGSYNSPLHF. The CDR3 coding sequence is TGTGCCAGCAATCAAAGGGGCTCCTATAATTCACCCCTCCACTTT. This rearrangement joins TRBV19 to TRBJ1-6; tentative D call: TRBD1 (5 bases). The CDR3 length is 15 residues. Germline CDR1 reads LNHDA; CDR2 reads SQIVND (reference sequence). The V end was cut by 9 bases, the J end by 0 bases, with 12 bases between.